The 30 T cell receptor beta chains below all came from one sample that was sequenced in a study of blood T cell repertoires in COVID-19. Repertoires were generated with immunoSEQ multiplex PCR, while TCRdb's copy carries only in-frame clones and drops some. The sample shows about 270,000 clones, 90% of them seen only once. The sample taken for sequencing was PBMCs or T cells enriched from blood (not recorded which). These receptors came from a woman under 40 with acute COVID-19.

The chain recombines TRBV30 with TRBJ2-1; D is undetermined. The germline CDR1 and CDR2 sequences are GTSNPN and SVGIG (reference sequence). Trimming took off 3 bases at V and 1 base at J, with 7 bases between the two ends. The CDR3 consists of 13 residues. The CDR3 coding sequence is TGTGCCTGGAGCGAGCTTTCCTACAATGAGCAGTTCTTC. It yields the protein CAWSELSYNEQFF.

The chain couples TRBV10-3 to TRBJ2-7, with D possibly being TRBD1 (6 bases). CDR3 length: 16 amino acids. Germline CDR1 and CDR2: ENHRY and SYGVKD. Trimming took off 6 bases at V and 2 bases at J, with 20 bases between the two ends. The CDR3 coding sequence is TGTGCCATCAGCGAAAACACAGGGCGCCGTCCCTACGAGCAGTACTTC. Encoded protein: CAISENTGRRPYEQYF.

V usage is TRBV7-9 and J usage is TRBJ2-3, with TRBD2 identical over 8 bases. Germline CDR1 and CDR2: SEHNR and FQNEAQ (reference sequence). The CDR3 is 17 amino acids. The junction had 8 bases not matched to a gene; V was cut back by 3 bases and J by 0 bases. CDR3 region: CASSFGEREWSTDTQYF. DNA for the CDR3: TGTGCCAGCAGCTTTGGGGAGCGGGAGTGGAGCACAGATACGCAGTATTTT.

The chain couples TRBV27 to TRBJ1-5; 12 positions agree with TRBD1. The germline CDR1 and CDR2 sequences are MNHEY and SMNVEV (reference sequence). V lost 5 bases and J lost 2; bases outside the gene matches: 16. The CDR3 sequence is 20 residues long. The CDR3 coding sequence is TGTGCCAGCAGTATACGGTCCGGGACAGGGGGCGATTTGGGCAATCAGCCCCAGCATTTT. This translates into CASSIRSGTGGDLGNQPQHF.

V gene TRBV3-1 (or the pseudogene TRBV3-2) combines with J gene TRBJ1-3; a weak D match, TRBD1 (5 bases). V lost 7 bases and J lost 3, with 10 bases in between. This CDR3 region has 13 residues. Germline CDR1 LGHDT, CDR2 YNNKEL (reference sequence). The CDR3 bases are TGTGCCAGCACTTCAGGGCTTGGAAACACCATATATTTT. Amino acids: CASTSGLGNTIYF.

CDR3 residues: CASSLEASRGYEQYF. The CDR3 coding sequence is TGTGCCAGCAGCTTAGAAGCCTCCAGGGGGTACGAGCAGTACTTC. The gene calls are TRBV11-2 and TRBJ2-7; 7 bases agree with TRBD1. This CDR3 region has 15 residues. V lost 0 bases, J lost 4 bases, and 6 bases stayed unmatched. Per the germline V gene, CDR1 is SGHAT and CDR2 is FQNNGV. Filled out from reference TRBV11-2 and TRBJ2-7, the complete variable domain reads EAGVAQSPRYKIIEKRQSVAFWCNPISGHATLYWYQQILGQGPKLLIQFQNNGVVDDSQLPKDRFSAERLKGVDSTLKIQPAKLEDSAVYLCASSLEASRGYEQYFGPGTRLTVT.

The J gene is TRBJ1-1, the V gene TRBV19; D is unresolved. Germline V CDR1 and CDR2: LNHDA, SQIVND (reference sequence). This CDR3 comprises 12 residues. The germline V and J ends were trimmed by 7 bases and 1 base, with 7 bases remaining between them. CDR3 bases: TGTGCCAGTACCCGAGGGAACACTGAAGCTTTCTTT. Its protein is CASTRGNTEAFF.

This chain uses TRBV11-2 with TRBJ2-7; the D is unclear. CDR3 length: 15 residues. V lost 1 base to trimming and J lost 7 bases, with 17 bases between them. Germline-derived CDR1 and CDR2 are SGHAT and FQNNGV. DNA of the CDR3: TGTGCCAGCAGCTTAGCGATAGCCGGTCATATGGAGCAGTACTTC. It translates to CASSLAIAGHMEQYF.

This clone has just one count. The gene calls are TRBV6-1 and TRBJ2-7, with D possibly matching TRBD2 (6 bases). The CDR3 extends over 12 amino acids. Germline V gene lookup returns CDR1 MNHNS and CDR2 SASEGT. The ends were cut back, 1 base at V and 5 bases at J, with 6 bases in the middle. The CDR3 spells CASSEGRDEQYF. The CDR3 region has the DNA TGTGCCAGCAGTGAAGGGAGGGACGAGCAGTACTTC.

The chain carries TRBV18 and TRBJ2-7; 9 positions agree with TRBD1. The CDR3 has 15 amino acids. V trimming: 3 bases; J trimming: 6 bases; junction bases outside the gene matches: 9. Looked up from germline, CDR1 is KGHSH and CDR2 is LQKENI. The CDR3 coding sequence is TGTGCCAGCTCACCGATGGGACAGGGTTCCGCCGAGCAGTACTTC. Translation: CASSPMGQGSAEQYF. Together with reference TRBV18 and TRBJ2-7, the CDR3 gives the full variable domain: NAGVMQNPRHLVRRRGQEARLRCSPMKGHSHVYWYRQLPEEGLKFMVYLQKENIIDESGMPKERFSAEFPKEGPSILRIQQVVRGDSAAYFCASSPMGQGSAEQYFGPGTRLTVT.

This chain joins TRBV29-1 and TRBJ2-7; D is possibly TRBD2 (6 bases). Germline CDR1 reads SQVTM; CDR2 reads ANQGSEA. CDR3 length: 12 amino acids. The V gene lost 4 bases and the J gene lost 4 bases, with 11 bases spanning the gap. The CDR3 nucleotides are TGCAGCGTTGGAGGGGACTTGTACGAGCAGTACTTC. This sequence encodes CSVGGDLYEQYF.

The gene calls are TRBV28 and TRBJ2-7; no firm D call. Trimming removed 7 bases from V and 2 bases from J, with 9 bases in between. This CDR3 has 12 amino acids. Germline V lookup: CDR1 MDHEN, CDR2 SYDVKM. The CDR3 DNA reads TGTGCCAGCAAGACTCTACCCTACGAGCAGTACTTC. Encoded protein: CASKTLPYEQYF.

The V call is TRBV29-1, the J call TRBJ1-1, with 7 bases matching TRBD1. This CDR3 is 13 amino acids long. Trimming at V came to 6 bases and at J to 1 base, leaving 5 bases not matched to a gene. Per the germline V gene, CDR1 is SQVTM and CDR2 is ANQGSEA. This CDR3 is CSVQGRWNTEAFF. The DNA for the CDR3 is TGCAGCGTACAGGGGCGGTGGAACACTGAAGCTTTCTTT.

The chain is built from TRBV6-5 and TRBJ2-7; D unresolved. The V end lost 2 bases, the J end lost 0 bases, and 11 bases lay between the germline ends. This CDR3 comprises 15 residues. The germline V gene has CDR1 MNHEY and CDR2 SVGAGI. The chain's CDR3 is CASSYGQNPSYEQYF. The CDR3 nucleotides read TGTGCCAGCAGTTACGGGCAGAATCCCTCCTACGAGCAGTACTTC.

This chain uses TRBV10-3 with TRBJ1-1, with 7 bases identical to TRBD1. The CDR3 loop spans 12 amino acids. V gave up 8 bases and J gave up 1 base; unmatched junction bases: 1. CDR1 is ENHRY, CDR2 SYGVKD, per germline. For the CDR3, the DNA is TGTGCCATCCGGACAGGGAACACTGAAGCTTTCTTT. Translation gives CAIRTGNTEAFF.

The genes are TRBV24-1 and TRBJ2-7, with 8 bases that match TRBD2. The CDR3 length is 13 residues. Germline V gene lookup returns CDR1 KGHDR and CDR2 SFDVKD. V shed 10 bases, J shed 2 bases, and the junction held 6 bases outside the gene matches. The CDR3 DNA follows: TGTGCCACTAGCGGGACCCCCACCTACGAGCAGTACTTC. Its translation is CATSGTPTYEQYF.

The rearrangement links TRBV27 to TRBJ1-5, with 7 bases fitting TRBD1. This CDR3 spans 14 amino acids. CDR1 MNHEY and CDR2 SMNVEV come from the germline V gene (reference sequence). The J segment lost 5 bases and the V segment lost 1 base, leaving 2 bases of the junction unmatched. CDR3 bases: TGTGCCAGCAGTTTATGGGGGACAGATCAGCCCCAGCATTTT. This codes for CASSLWGTDQPQHF.

The chain is built from TRBV18 and TRBJ2-6, with 11 bases that match TRBD1. The junction had 9 bases not matched to a gene; V was cut back by 4 bases and J by 1 base. The CDR3 extends over 19 amino acids. Looked up from germline, CDR1 is KGHSH and CDR2 is LQKENI. CDR3 loop: CASSQDRGQYWSGANVLTF. DNA for the CDR3: TGTGCCAGCTCACAGGACAGGGGGCAATATTGGTCTGGGGCCAACGTCCTGACTTTC.

This chain connects TRBV7-9 to TRBJ2-1; D ambiguous. Germline-derived CDR1 and CDR2 are SEHNR and FQNEAQ (reference sequence). V shed 0 bases and J shed 4 bases, with 16 bases lying between them. This CDR3 has 17 amino acids. CDR3: CASSLAELKNAYNEQFF. The CDR3 DNA follows: TGTGCCAGCAGCTTAGCCGAGCTAAAGAACGCGTACAATGAGCAGTTCTTC.

The chain uses TRBV27 and TRBJ2-7; perhaps TRBD1 as D (6 bases). V gave up 2 bases and J gave up 5 bases, with 7 bases separating them. The CDR3 has 12 residues. Germline lookup yields CDR1 MNHEY and CDR2 SMNVEV (reference sequence). The CDR3 sequence: CASSLGDNEQYF. CDR3 coding DNA: TGTGCCAGCAGTTTAGGGGACAACGAGCAGTACTTC.

J is TRBJ2-2 and V is TRBV7-2; 8 bases align to TRBD2. The CDR3 covers 13 residues. J was trimmed by 5 bases and V by 4 bases; bases with no gene match: 0. The germline CDR1 and CDR2 sequences are SGHTA and FQGNSA. The CDR3 coding sequence is TGTGCCAGCAGCTCTAGCGGGACCGGGGAGCTGTTTTTT. Translation gives CASSSSGTGELFF.

The CDR3 loop is CASSLTGGYGYTF. DNA of the CDR3: TGTGCCAGCAGTTTGACAGGGGGCTATGGCTACACCTTC. The chain carries TRBV27 and TRBJ1-2, with 9 bases fitting TRBD1. Germline-derived CDR1 and CDR2 are MNHEY and SMNVEV (reference sequence). The junction had 0 bases not matched to a gene; V was cut back by 3 bases and J by 4 bases. The CDR3 runs to 13 residues.

For the CDR3, the DNA is TGTGCCAGCAGTCCGCCACCGGACAGGGCCTACGAGCAGTACTTC. It translates to CASSPPPDRAYEQYF. The chain combines TRBV6-5 with TRBJ2-7; TRBD1 matches 8 bases. Germline CDR1 is MNHEY and CDR2 is SVGAGI. Trimming at V came to 5 bases and at J to 2 bases, leaving 8 bases not matched to a gene. This CDR3 region has 15 residues.

The V and J genes are TRBV13 and TRBJ2-1; the D gene is possibly TRBD2 (6 bases). Germline V gene data show CDR1 as PRHDT and CDR2 as FYEKMQ (reference sequence). V was pared by 3 bases and J by 10 bases, with 19 bases between. The CDR3 contains 15 residues. The CDR3 sequence: CASSLRDFGVGEQFF. In DNA form, the CDR3 reads TGTGCCAGCAGCTTGAGGGACTTCGGAGTAGGCGAGCAGTTCTTC.

This sequence joins TRBV28 and TRBJ1-6; no firm D call. The germline CDR1 and CDR2 sequences are MDHEN and SYDVKM. There are 13 residues in the CDR3. V lost 4 bases and J lost 8, with 9 bases in between. The CDR3 region is CASSSPGHSPLHF. The DNA for the CDR3 is TGTGCCAGCAGTTCCCCTGGGCATTCACCCCTCCACTTT. Looking up the rest from reference TRBV28 and TRBJ1-6 gives the full variable domain: DVKVTQSSRYLVKRTGEKVFLECVQDMDHENMFWYRQDPGLGLRLIYFSYDVKMKEKGDIPEGYSVSREKKERFSLILESASTNQTSMYLCASSSPGHSPLHFGNGTRLTVT.

This clone has a single count. The DNA of the CDR3 is TGCAGCGTTGAAACTTACTCTGGGGCCAACGTCCTGACTTTC. As protein: CSVETYSGANVLTF. This rearrangement joins TRBV29-1 to TRBJ2-6, with D hard to call. The CDR3 is made up of 14 amino acids. V lost 2 bases, J lost 0 bases, and 5 bases lay in between. The germline gives CDR1 SQVTM, CDR2 ANQGSEA.

The rearrangement joins TRBV7-2 to TRBJ2-7, with 7 bases that match TRBD1. V was pared by 2 bases and J by 3 bases, with 7 bases of the junction left unmatched. CDR1 is SGHTA, CDR2 FQGNSA, per germline. This CDR3 has 15 amino acids. CDR3 nucleotide sequence: TGTGCCAGCAGCTTATTTCTGGGACAGATCTACGAGCAGTACTTC. Its protein product is CASSLFLGQIYEQYF.

V and J are TRBV5-4 and TRBJ2-1; 12 bases fit TRBD2. The CDR3 sequence is 15 residues long. CDR1 and CDR2 (germline): SGHNT, YYREEE (reference sequence). V dropped 2 bases and J dropped 8; count of bases not matched to a gene: 5. CDR3 in amino acids: CASSFLTSGSYEQFF. The CDR3 DNA is TGTGCCAGCAGCTTTCTGACTAGCGGGAGTTATGAGCAGTTCTTC.

The CDR3 DNA reads TGTGCCAGTAGTAGGGAGGAAACCTATGGCTACACCTTC. Amino acids: CASSREETYGYTF. This chain connects TRBV19 to TRBJ1-2; D not certain. CDR3 length: 13 amino acids. Germline CDR1 is LNHDA and CDR2 is SQIVND (reference sequence). Trimming removed 4 bases at V and 4 bases at J, with 10 bases between.

The rearrangement joins TRBV12-3 or TRBV12-4 to TRBJ2-1; no firm D call. The CDR3 is 12 residues long. The ends were cut back, 4 bases at V and 4 bases at J, with 5 bases in the middle. The CDR3 spells CASSSYYNEQFF. Here the CDR3 DNA reads TGTGCCAGCAGTTCCTATTACAATGAGCAGTTCTTC.